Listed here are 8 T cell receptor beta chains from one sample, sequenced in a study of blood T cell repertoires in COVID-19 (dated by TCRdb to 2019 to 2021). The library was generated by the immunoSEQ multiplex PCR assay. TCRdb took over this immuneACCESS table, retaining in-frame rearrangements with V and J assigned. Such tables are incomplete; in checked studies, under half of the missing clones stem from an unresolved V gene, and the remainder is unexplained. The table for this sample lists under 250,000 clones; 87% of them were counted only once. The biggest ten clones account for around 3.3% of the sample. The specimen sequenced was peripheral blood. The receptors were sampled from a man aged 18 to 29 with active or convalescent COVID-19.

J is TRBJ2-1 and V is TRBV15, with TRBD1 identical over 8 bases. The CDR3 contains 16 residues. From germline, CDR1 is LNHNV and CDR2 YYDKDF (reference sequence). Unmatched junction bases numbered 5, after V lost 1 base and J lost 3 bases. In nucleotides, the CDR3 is TGTGCCACCAGCAGAGGTCGACAGGGGCTCTACAATGAGCAGTTCTTC. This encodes CATSRGRQGLYNEQFF.

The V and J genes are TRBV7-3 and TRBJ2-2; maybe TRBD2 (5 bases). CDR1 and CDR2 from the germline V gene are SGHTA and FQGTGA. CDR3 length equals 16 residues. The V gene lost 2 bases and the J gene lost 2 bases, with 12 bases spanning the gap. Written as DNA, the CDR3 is TGTGCCAGCAGCTTAGGAACGGGAATCAACACCGGGGAGCTGTTTTTT. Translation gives CASSLGTGINTGELFF.

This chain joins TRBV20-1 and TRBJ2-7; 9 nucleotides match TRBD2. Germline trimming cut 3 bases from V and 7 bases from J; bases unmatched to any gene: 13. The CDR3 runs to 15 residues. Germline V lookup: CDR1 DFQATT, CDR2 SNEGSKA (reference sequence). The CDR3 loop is CSASITSGRMNEQYF. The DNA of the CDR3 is TGCAGTGCTAGTATCACGAGCGGGAGGATGAATGAGCAGTACTTC.

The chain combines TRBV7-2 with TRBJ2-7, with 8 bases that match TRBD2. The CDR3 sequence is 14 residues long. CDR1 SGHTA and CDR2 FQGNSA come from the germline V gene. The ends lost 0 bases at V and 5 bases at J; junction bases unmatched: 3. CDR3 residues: CASSLAAGVDEQYF. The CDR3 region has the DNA TGTGCCAGCAGCTTAGCAGCGGGAGTAGACGAGCAGTACTTC.

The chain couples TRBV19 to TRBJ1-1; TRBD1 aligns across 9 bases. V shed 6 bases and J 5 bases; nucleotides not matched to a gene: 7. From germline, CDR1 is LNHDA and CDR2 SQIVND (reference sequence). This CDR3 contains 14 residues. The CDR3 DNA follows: TGTGCCAGTAGCACGGACAGGGGAGGGACTGAAGCTTTCTTT. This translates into CASSTDRGGTEAFF.

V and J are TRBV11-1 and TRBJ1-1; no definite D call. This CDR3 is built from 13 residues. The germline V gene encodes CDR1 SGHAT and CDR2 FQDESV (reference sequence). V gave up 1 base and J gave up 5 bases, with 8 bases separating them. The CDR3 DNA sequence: TGTGCCAGCAGCTTAGGACGGAGGACTGAAGCTTTCTTT. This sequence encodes CASSLGRRTEAFF.

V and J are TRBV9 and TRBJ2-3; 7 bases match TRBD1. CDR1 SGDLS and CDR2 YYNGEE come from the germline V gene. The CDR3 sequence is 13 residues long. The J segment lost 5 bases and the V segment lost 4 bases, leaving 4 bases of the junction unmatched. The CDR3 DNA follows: TGTGCCAGCAGCACCAGGGGGATAGATACGCAGTATTTT. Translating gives CASSTRGIDTQYF.

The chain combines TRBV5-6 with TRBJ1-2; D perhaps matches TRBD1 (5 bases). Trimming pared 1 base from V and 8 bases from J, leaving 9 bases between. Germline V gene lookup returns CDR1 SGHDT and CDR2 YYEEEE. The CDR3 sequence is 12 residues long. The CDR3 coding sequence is TGTGCCAGCAGCTTGACAGGCTTGGGCTACACCTTC. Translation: CASSLTGLGYTF.